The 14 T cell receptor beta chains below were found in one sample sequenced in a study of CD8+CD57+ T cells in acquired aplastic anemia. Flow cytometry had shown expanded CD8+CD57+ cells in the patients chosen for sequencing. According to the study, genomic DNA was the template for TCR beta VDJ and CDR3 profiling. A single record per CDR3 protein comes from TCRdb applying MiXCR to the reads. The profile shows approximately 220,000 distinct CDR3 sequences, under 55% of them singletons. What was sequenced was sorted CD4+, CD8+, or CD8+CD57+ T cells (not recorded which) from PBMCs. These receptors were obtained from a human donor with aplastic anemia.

The CDR3 sequence is CASSLGPINQPQHF. The CDR3 DNA reads as TGCGCCAGCAGCCTCGGACCGATAAATCAGCCCCAGCATTTT. The genes are TRBV4-3 and TRBJ1-5, with no clear D. V lost 4 bases and J 4 bases, leaving 11 bases between the germline ends. Germline CDR1 reads LGHNA; CDR2 reads YSLEER. CDR3 length: 14 amino acids.

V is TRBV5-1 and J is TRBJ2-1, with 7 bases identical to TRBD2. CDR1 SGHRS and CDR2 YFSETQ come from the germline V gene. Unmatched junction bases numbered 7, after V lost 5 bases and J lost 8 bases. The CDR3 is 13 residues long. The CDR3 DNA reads TGCGCCAGCAGTCGACTAGCCCGGGATGAGCAGTTCTTC. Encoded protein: CASSRLARDEQFF.

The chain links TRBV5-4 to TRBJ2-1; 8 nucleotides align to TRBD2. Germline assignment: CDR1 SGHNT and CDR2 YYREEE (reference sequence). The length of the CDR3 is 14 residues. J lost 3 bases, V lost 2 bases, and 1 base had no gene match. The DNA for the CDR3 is TGTGCCAGCAGCTTAAGCGGGGGCTACAATGAGCAGTTCTTC. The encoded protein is CASSLSGGYNEQFF.

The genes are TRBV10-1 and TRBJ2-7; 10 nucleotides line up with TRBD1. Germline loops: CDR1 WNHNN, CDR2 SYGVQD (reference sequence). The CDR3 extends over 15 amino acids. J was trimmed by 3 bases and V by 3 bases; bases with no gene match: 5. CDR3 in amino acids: CASSETGTGVYEQYF. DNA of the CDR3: TGCGCCAGCAGTGAAACCGGGACAGGGGTCTACGAGCAGTACTTC.

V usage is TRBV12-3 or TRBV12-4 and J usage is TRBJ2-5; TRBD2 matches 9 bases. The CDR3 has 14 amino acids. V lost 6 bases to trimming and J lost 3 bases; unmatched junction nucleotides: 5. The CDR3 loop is CASRRSGGEETQYF. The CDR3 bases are TGTGCCAGCAGACGTAGCGGGGGAGAAGAGACCCAGTACTTC.

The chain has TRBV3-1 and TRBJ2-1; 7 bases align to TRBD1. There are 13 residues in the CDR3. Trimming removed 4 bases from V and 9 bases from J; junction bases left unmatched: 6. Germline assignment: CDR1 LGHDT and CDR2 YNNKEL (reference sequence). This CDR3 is CASSPEDRSEQFF. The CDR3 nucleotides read TGTGCCAGCAGCCCCGAGGACAGGTCTGAGCAGTTCTTC.

CDR3 sequence reads: CAIGSTGLDTGQFF. The CDR3 DNA sequence: TGTGCCATCGGTAGTACAGGACTAGACACCGGGCAGTTCTTC. The chain has TRBV10-3 and TRBJ2-1; 7 nucleotides line up with TRBD2. The ends lost 8 bases at V and 12 bases at J; junction bases unmatched: 16. CDR3 size: 14 residues. Germline V gives CDR1 ENHRY, CDR2 SYGVKD.

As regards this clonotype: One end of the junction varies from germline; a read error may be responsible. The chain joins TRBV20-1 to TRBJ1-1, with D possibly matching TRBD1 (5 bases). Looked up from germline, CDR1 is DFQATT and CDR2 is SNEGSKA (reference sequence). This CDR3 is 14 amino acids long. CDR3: CSARGARFDTEAFF. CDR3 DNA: TGCAGTGCCAGAGGGGCTAGGTTCGACACTGAAGCTTTCTTT.

The CDR3 sequence: CSAGDGPYEQYF. For the CDR3, the DNA is TGCAGCGCTGGGGACGGACCCTACGAGCAGTACTTC. The chain is built from TRBV29-1 and TRBJ2-7; D may be TRBD1 or TRBD2 (5 bases each). This CDR3 region has 12 residues. Looked up from germline, CDR1 is SQVTM and CDR2 is ANQGSEA. V was cut by 7 bases and J by 2 bases, with 12 bases left in between.

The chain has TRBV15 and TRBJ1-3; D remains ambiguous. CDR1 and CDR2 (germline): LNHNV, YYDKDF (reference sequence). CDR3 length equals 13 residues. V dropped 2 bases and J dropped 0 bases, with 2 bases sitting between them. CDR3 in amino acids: CATSRPSGNTIYF. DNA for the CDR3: TGTGCCACCAGCAGACCCTCTGGAAACACCATATATTTT.

CDR3 protein: CASRLTGRDSPLHF. The CDR3 coding sequence is TGTGCCAGCAGACTTACAGGGAGGGATTCACCCCTCCACTTT. The chain is built from TRBV2 and TRBJ1-6, with a tentative D call TRBD1 (6 bases). CDR3 size: 14 residues. Germline CDR1 and CDR2: SNHLY and FYNNEI. V gave up 6 bases and J gave up 8 bases, with 14 bases separating them.

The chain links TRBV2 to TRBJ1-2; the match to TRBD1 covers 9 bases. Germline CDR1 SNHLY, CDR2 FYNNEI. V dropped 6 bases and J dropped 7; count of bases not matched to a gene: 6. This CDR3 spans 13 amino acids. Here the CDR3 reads CASREQGAGGYTF. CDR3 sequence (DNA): TGTGCCAGCAGGGAACAGGGGGCGGGTGGCTACACCTTC.

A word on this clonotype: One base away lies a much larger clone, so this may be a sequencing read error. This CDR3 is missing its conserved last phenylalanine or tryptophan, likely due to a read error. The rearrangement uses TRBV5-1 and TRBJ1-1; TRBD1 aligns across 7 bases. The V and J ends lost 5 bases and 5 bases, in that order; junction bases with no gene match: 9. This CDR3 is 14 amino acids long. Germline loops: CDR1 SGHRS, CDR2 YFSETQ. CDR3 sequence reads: CASRGEGAWTEAFS. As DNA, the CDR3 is TGCGCCAGCAGGGGAGAGGGGGCTTGGACTGAAGCTTTCTCT.

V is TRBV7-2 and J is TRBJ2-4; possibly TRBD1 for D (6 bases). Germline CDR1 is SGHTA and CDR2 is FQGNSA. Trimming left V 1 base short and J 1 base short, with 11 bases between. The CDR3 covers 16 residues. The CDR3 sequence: CASSLEGDRAKNIQYF. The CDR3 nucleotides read TGTGCCAGCAGCTTAGAGGGAGACAGGGCCAAAAACATTCAGTACTTC.